This TCR beta chain was identified during a study of somatic mutations in cytotoxic T cells in rheumatoid arthritis. Across the study: Patients had around 31 ml EDTA blood drawn right after diagnosis, before any treatment.

The CDR3 spans 12 residues. From germline, CDR1 is SEHNR and CDR2 FQNEAQ (reference sequence). V gave up 3 bases and J gave up 15 bases, with 15 bases separating them. Repertoires were generated with immunoSEQ multiplex PCR, while TCRdb's copy carries only in-frame clones and drops some. Of some 16,000 clones listed, about three quarters are singletons. The sequence derives from an adult with rheumatoid arthritis. Sample: CD8+ T cells sorted from blood. The J gene is TRBJ2-1, the V gene TRBV7-9; D may match TRBD1 or TRBD2 (5 bases each). CDR3 nucleotides: TGTGCCAGCAGCTTCTTAGGGGTTGAGGGGTTCTTC. Its protein is CASSFLGVEGFF.